These T cell receptor beta chains were read from a single sample in a study of blood T cells in healthy people across ages. TCRdb re-called the 5' RACE reads through MiXCR, storing one row per CDR3 protein. The sample shows about 780,000 distinct CDR3 sequences, 46% of them seen only once. Sequencing was performed on blood. The receptors originated from an elderly man in good health. CDR3s include the opening cysteine and the closing phenylalanine or tryptophan. The order of the fields is J gene, D gene, clone size, V gene, CDR3 DNA, CDR3 protein. A D gene is named only where the DNA matches it firmly. The listing skips clone size in some rows; elsewhere it reads once, few, many or a size class.

J gene: TRBJ2-7; D gene: TRBD2; clone size: .; V gene: TRBV20-1; CDR3 DNA: TGCAGTGCCCAGGGGGGGACTAGCGCCTACGAGCAGTACTTC; CDR3 protein: CSAQGGTSAYEQYF
J gene: TRBJ1-1; D gene: .; clone size: .; V gene: TRBV7-2; CDR3 DNA: TGTGCCAGCAGCTTACACCAAGCGAGCACTGAAGCTTTCTTT; CDR3 protein: CASSLHQASTEAFF
J gene: TRBJ2-3; D gene: TRBD2; clone size: .; V gene: TRBV29-1; CDR3 DNA: TGCAGCGTCGCGGGACTAGCGGGAGGAACGCCAGATACGCAGTATTTT; CDR3 protein: CSVAGLAGGTPDTQYF
J gene: TRBJ1-2; D gene: .; clone size: .; V gene: TRBV11-2; CDR3 DNA: TGTGCCAGCAGCCCGACCCTTAACTATGGCTACACCTTC; CDR3 protein: CASSPTLNYGYTF
J gene: TRBJ1-4; D gene: .; clone size: few; V gene: TRBV20-1; CDR3 DNA: TGCAGTGCTAGAGTCTTTAGGGCGGGAGATAATGAAAAACTGTTTTTT; CDR3 protein: CSARVFRAGDNEKLFF
J gene: TRBJ2-7; D gene: .; clone size: .; V gene: TRBV7-2; CDR3 DNA: TGTGCCAGCAGCTTCCTATTCTACGAGCAGTACTTC; CDR3 protein: CASSFLFYEQYF
J gene: TRBJ2-1; D gene: TRBD2; clone size: few; V gene: TRBV7-2; CDR3 DNA: TGTGCCAGCAGCTTAGATCGGGCGCGGGGGGGGCCTAGAAATGAGCAGTTCTTC; CDR3 protein: CASSLDRARGGPRNEQFF
J gene: TRBJ2-4; D gene: .; clone size: .; V gene: TRBV4-2; CDR3 DNA: TGTGCCAGCAGCCAAGATCGTTGGGGGGCCAAAAACATTCAGTACTTC; CDR3 protein: CASSQDRWGAKNIQYF
J gene: TRBJ2-6; D gene: TRBD2; clone size: many; V gene: TRBV7-3; CDR3 DNA: TGTGCCAGCAGCTTACCAGGACTAGGGGATGGGGCCAACGTCCTGACTTTC; CDR3 protein: CASSLPGLGDGANVLTF
J gene: TRBJ2-7; D gene: .; clone size: .; V gene: TRBV6-5; CDR3 DNA: TGTGCCAGCAGTCTCGGACCGCCGGCCTACGAGCAGTACTTC; CDR3 protein: CASSLGPPAYEQYF
J gene: TRBJ1-1; D gene: .; clone size: many; V gene: TRBV29-1; CDR3 DNA: TGCTCCATTGAAGGGATAACTGAAGCTTTCTTT; CDR3 protein: CSIEGITEAFF
J gene: TRBJ2-5; D gene: TRBD1; clone size: once; V gene: TRBV7-4; CDR3 DNA: TGTGCCAGCAGCGCCAGGGACAGCCCCTACGGGCAGTACTTC; CDR3 protein: CASSARDSPYGQYF
J gene: TRBJ1-1; D gene: .; clone size: .; V gene: TRBV12-3/TRBV12-4; CDR3 DNA: TGTGCCAGCAGGACCGGACACGCGAACACTGAAGCTTTCTTT; CDR3 protein: CASRTGHANTEAFF
J gene: TRBJ2-7; D gene: .; clone size: .; V gene: TRBV14; CDR3 DNA: TGTGCCAGCAGCCAGGCTATAGGCGAGCAGTACTTC; CDR3 protein: CASSQAIGEQYF
J gene: TRBJ2-3; D gene: .; clone size: few; V gene: TRBV28; CDR3 DNA: TGTGCCAGCAGTTTTGAACGGGGGGCGGCTTACACAGATACGCAGTATTTT; CDR3 protein: CASSFERGAAYTDTQYF
J gene: TRBJ2-1; D gene: .; clone size: .; V gene: TRBV12-3/TRBV12-4; CDR3 DNA: TGTGCCAGCAGTTCTCTCACCTCCTACAAGGAGCAGTTCTTC; CDR3 protein: CASSSLTSYKEQFF
J gene: TRBJ2-2; D gene: .; clone size: .; V gene: TRBV5-1; CDR3 DNA: TGCGCCAGCAGCTTGGCACAGGCGACCGGGGAGCTGTTTTTT; CDR3 protein: CASSLAQATGELFF
J gene: TRBJ2-1; D gene: .; clone size: .; V gene: TRBV20-1; CDR3 DNA: TGCAGTGCTAGGCTCGGGGGCCTATACAATGAGCAGTTCTTC; CDR3 protein: CSARLGGLYNEQFF
J gene: TRBJ1-1; D gene: .; clone size: .; V gene: TRBV6-6; CDR3 DNA: TGTGCCAGCAGCTGGCGTAGGGGAAACACTGAAGCTTTCTTT; CDR3 protein: CASSWRRGNTEAFF
J gene: TRBJ2-1; D gene: TRBD1; clone size: .; V gene: TRBV5-1; CDR3 DNA: TGCGCCAGCAGCTTGGCCAAGCGACAGGGCTTATACAATGAGCAGTTCTTC; CDR3 protein: CASSLAKRQGLYNEQFF
J gene: TRBJ1-2; D gene: .; clone size: .; V gene: TRBV20-1; CDR3 DNA: TGCAGTGCTATTCGCGCAGGGGAATATGGCTACACCTTC; CDR3 protein: CSAIRAGEYGYTF
J gene: TRBJ2-4; D gene: .; clone size: .; V gene: TRBV7-2; CDR3 DNA: TGTGCCAGCAGCTCCCCGGCTCCTTTTCAGTACTTC; CDR3 protein: CASSSPAPFQYF
J gene: TRBJ2-1; D gene: TRBD1; clone size: .; V gene: TRBV28; CDR3 DNA: TGTGCCAGCAGTTCAACCGGGACAGGGTGGAATGAGCAGTTCTTC; CDR3 protein: CASSSTGTGWNEQFF
J gene: TRBJ2-4; D gene: .; clone size: .; V gene: TRBV6-5; CDR3 DNA: TGTGCCAGCAGTTACTCCAGGTCAGGGGCCAAAAACATTCAGTACTTC; CDR3 protein: CASSYSRSGAKNIQYF
J gene: TRBJ1-1; D gene: .; clone size: many; V gene: TRBV7-3; CDR3 DNA: TGTGCCAGCAGCTGGACGGTGAACACTGAAGCTTTCTTT; CDR3 protein: CASSWTVNTEAFF
J gene: TRBJ2-1; D gene: .; clone size: .; V gene: TRBV5-1; CDR3 DNA: TGCGCCAGCAGCAGCGTGGACGCCCTCTACAATGAGCAGTTCTTC; CDR3 protein: CASSSVDALYNEQFF